What follows are 23 T cell receptor beta chains derived from one specimen sequenced in a study of Tregs in tolerant kidney transplant recipients (dated by TCRdb to about 2019). To prepare the library, the immunoSEQ multiplex PCR assay was applied. Sourced from immuneACCESS, this table was stored by TCRdb with only in-frame sequences that have V and J called. A share of the clones is absent; for the studies checked, an unresolved V gene accounts for under half, and the remainder has no known explanation. The sample records roughly 70,000 clones, around 83% of which are singletons. About 4% of the sample belongs to the ten largest clones. Material for sequencing was CD4+ T cells from blood. Source of these receptors: a human donor in good health.

J is TRBJ2-7 and V is TRBV18, with D possibly TRBD2 on 6 matching bases. The CDR3 covers 17 residues. V lost 2 bases, J lost 2 bases, and 19 bases lay in between. Germline V gene sequence: CDR1 KGHSH, CDR2 LQKENI. DNA of the CDR3: TGTGCCAGCTCACCAGAAGGGGCTAGCGCCATTCCCTACGAGCAGTACTTC. The encoded protein is CASSPEGASAIPYEQYF. Variable domain in full (rest from reference TRBV18 and TRBJ2-7): NAGVMQNPRHLVRRRGQEARLRCSPMKGHSHVYWYRQLPEEGLKFMVYLQKENIIDESGMPKERFSAEFPKEGPSILRIQQVVRGDSAAYFCASSPEGASAIPYEQYFGPGTRLTVT.

The J gene is TRBJ1-2, the V gene TRBV7-2; 9 bases are shared with TRBD1. Trimming at V came to 4 bases and at J to 12 bases, leaving 9 bases not matched to a gene. This CDR3 region has 13 residues. Germline CDR1 is SGHTA and CDR2 is FQGNSA. The CDR3 sequence is CASSSPGTGRHTF. As DNA, the CDR3 is TGTGCCAGCAGCTCCCCCGGGACAGGGCGGCACACCTTC.

The gene calls are TRBV11-3 and TRBJ1-1, with no clear D. The CDR3 runs 12 residues. The germline V and J ends were trimmed by 1 base and 7 bases, with 7 bases remaining between them. The germline CDR1 and CDR2 sequences are SGHNT and YENEEA. The CDR3 DNA is TGTGCCAGCAGCTTAGTCGGGATTGAAGCTTTCTTT. This gives the protein CASSLVGIEAFF.

This rearrangement joins TRBV5-1 to TRBJ1-1; D is uncertain. V lost 1 base and J lost 1, with 8 bases in between. CDR3 length equals 14 residues. Germline V gives CDR1 SGHRS, CDR2 YFSETQ. CDR3 sequence: CASSLRTENTEAFF. DNA for the CDR3: TGCGCCAGCAGCTTGCGGACCGAGAACACTGAAGCTTTCTTT.

The V and J genes are TRBV5-1 and TRBJ2-6; 9 bases are shared with TRBD1. Germline V gene data show CDR1 as SGHRS and CDR2 as YFSETQ. This CDR3 is built from 16 residues. CDR3 in DNA: TGCACCTCCGAAGGACAGGGGTATGGAGGGGCCAACGTCCTGACTTTC. Protein sequence: CTSEGQGYGGANVLTF.

V gene TRBV2 combines with J gene TRBJ1-5; D possibly corresponds to TRBD1 (5 bases). Trimming took 1 base from V and 0 from J, leaving 16 bases between them. The germline gives CDR1 SNHLY, CDR2 FYNNEI. This CDR3 is built from 18 residues. In DNA, the CDR3 is TGTGCCAGCAGTGAAGGTTTACGGGGACTACTTAGCAATCAGCCCCAGCATTTT. This codes for CASSEGLRGLLSNQPQHF.

The rearrangement links TRBV9 to TRBJ1-3; tentatively, D is TRBD1 (5 bases). Trimming left V 2 bases short and J 2 bases short, with 14 bases between. Germline values: CDR1 SGDLS, CDR2 YYNGEE. The CDR3 is made up of 16 amino acids. CDR3 DNA: TGTGCCAGCAGCGTCGGGACTCCCGGGACTGGAAACACCATATATTTT. Protein: CASSVGTPGTGNTIYF.

The chain combines TRBV2 with TRBJ1-2; tentative D call: TRBD1 (5 bases). The CDR3 contains 12 residues. CDR1 SNHLY and CDR2 FYNNEI come from the germline V gene. V gave up 6 bases and J gave up 7 bases, with 12 bases separating them. The CDR3 protein is CASREDNIGYTF. The CDR3 DNA reads TGTGCCAGCAGGGAGGACAATATTGGCTACACCTTC. Together with reference TRBV2 and TRBJ1-2, the CDR3 gives the full variable domain: EPEVTQTPSHQVTQMGQEVILRCVPISNHLYFYWYRQILGQKVEFLVSFYNNEISEKSEIFDDQFSVERPDGSNFTLKIRSTKLEDSAMYFCASREDNIGYTFGSGTRLTVV.

This sequence joins TRBV2 and TRBJ2-6; 12 bases line up with TRBD1. Germline V gene sequence: CDR1 SNHLY, CDR2 FYNNEI. V gave up 6 bases and J gave up 0 bases; unmatched junction bases: 3. CDR3 length: 17 residues. The CDR3 sequence: CASRGTGGPSGANVLTF. The CDR3 coding sequence is TGTGCCAGCAGAGGGACAGGGGGCCCCTCTGGGGCCAACGTCCTGACTTTC.

This clone is a singleton in its sample. The rearrangement uses TRBV5-1 and TRBJ2-6; 8 nucleotides align to TRBD2. The CDR3 is made up of 17 amino acids. Germline lookup yields CDR1 SGHRS and CDR2 YFSETQ. V lost 4 bases, J lost 3 bases, and 9 bases stayed unmatched. The CDR3 here is CASSPVGGGRGANVLTF. The CDR3 region has the DNA TGCGCCAGCAGCCCGGTCGGCGGGGGGCGTGGGGCCAACGTCCTGACTTTC. The whole variable domain, filled in from reference TRBV5-1 and TRBJ2-6, reads KAGVTQTPRYLIKTRGQQVTLSCSPISGHRSVSWYQQTPGQGLQFLFEYFSETQRNKGNFPGRFSGRQFSNSRSEMNVSTLELGDSALYLCASSPVGGGRGANVLTFGAGSRLTVL.

On this clone: This same CDR3 is encoded by further DNA sequences in the sample. V is TRBV9 and J is TRBJ2-1; possibly TRBD1 or TRBD2 for D (5 bases each). V shed 0 bases and J shed 0 bases, with 7 bases lying between them. The CDR3 length is 15 residues. Germline CDR1 is SGDLS and CDR2 is YYNGEE. The DNA of the CDR3 is TGTGCCAGCAGCGTAGGTGGGGGCTCCTACAATGAGCAGTTCTTC. This gives the protein CASSVGGGSYNEQFF. Drawing the rest from reference TRBV9 and TRBJ2-1, the complete variable domain is DSGVTQTPKHLITATGQRVTLRCSPRSGDLSVYWYQQSLDQGLQFLIQYYNGEERAKGNILERFSAQQFPDLHSELNLSSLELGDSALYFCASSVGGGSYNEQFFGPGTRLTVL.

The chain has TRBV20-1 and TRBJ1-1; D call uncertain. The CDR3 spans 11 residues. CDR1 is DFQATT and CDR2 is SNEGSKA in the germline V gene (reference sequence). Trimming took off 7 bases at V and 10 bases at J, with 16 bases between the two ends. CDR3 in DNA: TGCAGTGTTCAGAAACCAGGTGGAGCTTTCTTT. This sequence encodes CSVQKPGGAFF.

The V and J genes are TRBV5-1 and TRBJ1-2; D is possibly TRBD1 (5 bases). The CDR3 consists of 14 residues. CDR1 and CDR2 (germline): SGHRS, YFSETQ. The V end was cut by 4 bases, the J end by 3 bases, with 13 bases between. The chain's CDR3 is CASSPQGGDYGYTF. The CDR3 DNA follows: TGCGCCAGCAGCCCCCAGGGTGGCGACTATGGCTACACCTTC.

The chain joins TRBV4-3 to TRBJ2-2, with 9 bases lining up with TRBD2. J lost 7 bases, V lost 4 bases, and 16 bases had no gene match. Per the germline V gene, CDR1 is LGHNA and CDR2 is YSLEER. CDR3 length equals 18 residues. The CDR3 is CASSLSGGGRARGGELFF. Here the CDR3 DNA reads TGCGCCAGCAGCCTCTCTGGGGGCGGGAGGGCCCGGGGCGGGGAGCTGTTTTTT.

The rearrangement links TRBV9 to TRBJ1-6; 7 positions agree with TRBD1. The CDR3 is 15 amino acids. Germline V gives CDR1 SGDLS, CDR2 YYNGEE. With V trimmed by 0 bases and J by 9 bases, 6 bases remained unmatched. The CDR3 sequence: CASSVGNRGGSPLHF. CDR3 nucleotides: TGTGCCAGCAGCGTAGGTAACAGGGGAGGTTCACCCCTCCACTTT.

The CDR3 protein is CAWSSPGRRNEQFF. In DNA form, the CDR3 reads TGTGCCTGGAGTTCCCCAGGTCGACGGAATGAGCAGTTCTTC. The chain uses TRBV30 and TRBJ2-1; D not resolved. Germline V gene sequence: CDR1 GTSNPN, CDR2 SVGIG (reference sequence). The CDR3 covers 14 residues. Deletions cut 2 bases from V and 7 bases from J, with 15 bases between.

For the CDR3, the DNA is TGCAGTGCTGGCCCAACCTACGAGCAGTACTTC. It codes for CSAGPTYEQYF. V gene TRBV20-1 combines with J gene TRBJ2-7; D gene uncertain. V shed 5 bases and J shed 2 bases, with 7 bases lying between them. CDR3 length: 11 amino acids. The germline V gene encodes CDR1 DFQATT and CDR2 SNEGSKA (reference sequence).

The table lists this clone with a few counts. CDR3 loop: CASSQGPNTEAFF. For the CDR3, the DNA is TGCGCCAGCAGCCAAGGGCCGAACACTGAAGCTTTCTTT. This rearrangement joins TRBV4-3 to TRBJ1-1; D gene uncertain. Germline V CDR1 and CDR2: LGHNA, YSLEER. This CDR3 has 13 amino acids. The V and J ends lost 1 base and 1 base respectively, with 4 bases between them.

This chain links TRBV2 with TRBJ1-1; D possibly corresponds to TRBD1 (5 bases). V lost 8 bases and J lost 5, with 15 bases in between. Germline values: CDR1 SNHLY, CDR2 FYNNEI. CDR3 size: 13 residues. The CDR3 reads CASVKEGPTEAFF. The CDR3 coding sequence is TGTGCCAGCGTGAAGGAGGGGCCTACTGAAGCTTTCTTT.

This clone is a singleton in its sample. The CDR3 nucleotides are TGTGCCAGCAGTTACGGGACAGATTACACTGAAGCTTTCTTT. It specifies CASSYGTDYTEAFF. This chain uses TRBV27 with TRBJ1-1, with TRBD1 identical over 7 bases. With 4 bases clipped from V and 3 bases from J, the junction kept 5 bases outside the gene matches. In germline, CDR1 is MNHEY, CDR2 SMNVEV (reference sequence). The CDR3 length is 14 residues.

This chain uses TRBV6-6 with TRBJ2-1, with 12 bases identical to TRBD2. The V segment lost 3 bases and the J segment 6 bases; nucleotides outside the gene matches: 6. Germline loops: CDR1 MNHNY, CDR2 SVGAGI (reference sequence). The CDR3 is made up of 16 amino acids. CDR3 protein: CASSYGLAGLLNEQFF. CDR3 DNA sequence: TGTGCCAGCAGTTATGGACTAGCGGGGCTGCTCAATGAGCAGTTCTTC.

The rearrangement links TRBV10-2 to TRBJ1-5; D is undetermined. V was cut by 4 bases and J by 7 bases, with 8 bases left in between. CDR1 and CDR2 (germline): WSHSY, SAAADI. The CDR3 covers 12 residues. The CDR3 here is CASSVGEQPQHF. The CDR3 nucleotides read TGCGCCAGCAGTGTGGGAGAACAGCCCCAGCATTTT.

The chain couples TRBV5-1 to TRBJ2-1; D call uncertain. The V end was cut by 2 bases, the J end by 4 bases, with 7 bases between. The CDR3 contains 13 residues. Germline CDR1 is SGHRS and CDR2 is YFSETQ. As DNA, the CDR3 is TGCGCCAGCAGCTTAAAGGGATACAATGAGCAGTTCTTC. Residues: CASSLKGYNEQFF.